Shown below are 16 T cell receptor beta chains from a single sample sequenced in a study of CD4 T cells in relation to SARS-CoV-2 and coronaviruses. Unexposed donor CD4+ T cells date from about 2011-2018, before the COVID-19 pandemic. The cells were cultured for around ten days before CD4+ T cells were isolated. This table comes from immunoSEQ multiplex PCR, and its TCRdb copy is limited to in-frame clones, with some not included. The table shows roughly 17,000 clones, with 60% to 85% occurring only once. Their recognized antigens are unknown. The material sequenced was CD4+ T cells from PBMCs, cultured in vitro. These receptors all stem from a human donor in good health.

Only one count was recorded for this clone. This rearrangement joins TRBV7-9 to TRBJ1-1; D might be TRBD1 (6 bases). Trimming removed 4 bases from V and 4 bases from J, with 13 bases in between. The germline gives CDR1 SEHNR, CDR2 FQNEAQ (reference sequence). This CDR3 is built from 14 residues. For the CDR3, the DNA is TGTGCCAGCAGCTCACAGGGTATAGGCACTGAAGCTTTCTTT. Translating it yields CASSSQGIGTEAFF.

The chain has TRBV24-1 and TRBJ1-2; TRBD1 is a possible D gene (5 bases). Between the trimmed V and J ends, which lost 4 bases and 4 bases, there was a span of 15 bases. Germline values: CDR1 KGHDR, CDR2 SFDVKD. This CDR3 contains 15 residues. In DNA, the CDR3 is TGTGCCACCAGTGACTCCCGGGGCGAGGGCTATGGCTACACCTTC. Protein sequence: CATSDSRGEGYGYTF.

V usage is TRBV5-1 and J usage is TRBJ2-7; 9 positions agree with TRBD2. V trimming: 0 bases; J trimming: 3 bases; junction bases outside the gene matches: 4. The CDR3 runs to 15 residues. Germline CDR1 is SGHRS and CDR2 is YFSETQ. The CDR3 here is CASSLELAGNYEQYF. CDR3 sequence (DNA): TGCGCCAGCAGCTTGGAGCTAGCGGGAAACTACGAGCAGTACTTC.

This clone was seen more than once but under ten times. The chain couples TRBV19 to TRBJ1-1; no firm D call. CDR3 size: 13 residues. Germline V gene lookup returns CDR1 LNHDA and CDR2 SQIVND (reference sequence). V was shortened by 3 bases and J by 3 bases, with 8 bases between the two germline ends. CDR3 sequence: CASSMNGDTEAFF. The CDR3 region has the DNA TGTGCCAGTAGTATGAATGGCGACACTGAAGCTTTCTTT. Drawing the rest from reference TRBV19 and TRBJ1-1, the complete variable domain is DGGITQSPKYLFRKEGQNVTLSCEQNLNHDAMYWYRQDPGQGLRLIYYSQIVNDFQKGDIAEGYSVSREKKESFPLTVTSAQKNPTAFYLCASSMNGDTEAFFGQGTRLTVV.

A single count supports this clone. V usage is TRBV18 and J usage is TRBJ2-3; D is uncertain. The V gene lost 3 bases and the J gene lost 1 base, with 11 bases spanning the gap. This CDR3 has 15 amino acids. Looked up from germline, CDR1 is KGHSH and CDR2 is LQKENI. The CDR3 protein is CASSPYLEGTDTQYF. Here the CDR3 DNA reads TGTGCCAGCTCACCCTACTTAGAGGGCACAGATACGCAGTATTTT.

This rearrangement joins TRBV6-2 or TRBV6-3 to TRBJ1-3; no reliable D call. V lost 0 bases and J 4 bases, leaving 4 bases between the germline ends. The germline gives CDR1 MNHEY, CDR2 SVGEGT. The CDR3 length is 13 residues. The CDR3 loop is CASSYSTGNTIYF. The DNA of the CDR3 is TGTGCCAGCAGTTACTCGACCGGAAACACCATATATTTT.

The J gene is TRBJ2-1, the V gene TRBV3-1 (or the pseudogene TRBV3-2); D remains unclear. The CDR3 length is 15 residues. Germline V gene data show CDR1 as LGHDT and CDR2 as YNNKEL (reference sequence). Trimming cost V 0 bases and J 3 bases, with 9 bases left between them. The CDR3 sequence is CASSQEVGFYNEQFF. CDR3 nucleotides: TGTGCCAGCAGCCAAGAAGTTGGCTTCTACAATGAGCAGTTCTTC.

CDR3 loop: CASTQGGSSYNEQFF. CDR3 in DNA: TGTGCCAGCACACAGGGCGGGAGCTCCTACAATGAGCAGTTCTTC. V gene TRBV7-2 combines with J gene TRBJ2-1; D is perhaps TRBD2 (7 bases). This CDR3 region has 15 residues. V dropped 7 bases and J dropped 0 bases, with 13 bases sitting between them. Germline CDR1 reads SGHTA; CDR2 reads FQGNSA.

This clone was detected only once. The V and J genes are TRBV6-5 and TRBJ2-7; D may correspond to TRBD1 or TRBD2 (5 bases each). The V gene's germline CDR1 is MNHEY and CDR2 SVGAGI. Deletions cut 7 bases from V and 2 bases from J, with 18 bases between. The CDR3 contains 15 residues. Here the CDR3 reads CASKNRDVGPYEQYF. The CDR3 nucleotides are TGTGCCAGCAAAAACCGGGACGTAGGACCCTACGAGCAGTACTTC.

The sample holds a few counts of this clone. The J gene is TRBJ1-1, the V gene TRBV5-4; maybe TRBD1 (5 bases). Germline V lookup: CDR1 SGHNT, CDR2 YYREEE (reference sequence). Trimming removed 3 bases from V and 6 bases from J, with 9 bases in between. The CDR3 has 12 residues. CDR3 sequence (DNA): TGTGCCAGCAGCTGGGACGCCGCTGAAGCTTTCTTT. This encodes CASSWDAAEAFF.

Only one count was recorded for this clone. The rearrangement links TRBV5-1 to TRBJ2-7; 7 bases agree with TRBD2. This CDR3 has 15 residues. Trimming took 7 bases from V and 0 from J; bases not matched to a gene: 10. Germline-derived CDR1 and CDR2 are SGHRS and YFSETQ. CDR3 nucleotide sequence: TGCGCCAGCGACCCCGGAGCGGGGAGCTCCTACGAGCAGTACTTC. As protein: CASDPGAGSSYEQYF.

This sequence joins TRBV9 and TRBJ1-4; D unresolved. Trimming shortened V by 2 bases and J by 3 bases, and 5 bases separated the two germline ends. CDR1 is SGDLS, CDR2 YYNGEE, per germline. The CDR3 is 13 residues long. CDR3 nucleotides: TGTGCCAGCAGCGTCGTACCTAATGAAAAACTGTTTTTT. Protein product: CASSVVPNEKLFF.

The rearrangement links TRBV20-1 to TRBJ1-2, with D possibly matching TRBD1 (6 bases). Germline lookup yields CDR1 DFQATT and CDR2 SNEGSKA (reference sequence). This CDR3 contains 17 residues. V dropped 3 bases and J dropped 1 base, with 21 bases sitting between them. The CDR3 protein is CSASTGPSRRDNYGYTF. DNA for the CDR3: TGCAGTGCTAGTACAGGGCCCAGCCGGAGAGATAACTATGGCTACACCTTC.

This clone appeared a few times. The chain is built from TRBV12-5 and TRBJ2-7; no clear D. Germline V gives CDR1 LGHNT, CDR2 FRNRAP. V was pared by 2 bases and J by 0 bases, with 8 bases between. The CDR3 loop spans 14 amino acids. Written as DNA, the CDR3 is TGTGCTAGTGGTTTGTTGAAGGGCTCCTACGAGCAGTACTTC. Residues: CASGLLKGSYEQYF.

This clone was detected only once. The V and J genes are TRBV6-5 and TRBJ2-5; 10 nucleotides match TRBD2. Germline assignment: CDR1 MNHEY and CDR2 SVGAGI. CDR3 length: 14 amino acids. V shed 7 bases and J 3 bases; nucleotides not matched to a gene: 5. CDR3 bases: TGTGCCAGCACCGAAGGACTAGCGGAAGAGACCCAGTACTTC. It specifies CASTEGLAEETQYF.

This chain joins TRBV24-1 and TRBJ2-1, with 10 bases that match TRBD1. Looked up from germline, CDR1 is KGHDR and CDR2 is SFDVKD. This CDR3 has 15 amino acids. After removal of 3 bases from V and 8 bases from J, the junction contained 6 bases not matched to a gene. DNA for the CDR3: TGTGCCACCAGTGATCCGGGACAGGGGATCCATGAGCAGTTCTTC. Translated, it gives CATSDPGQGIHEQFF.